The 9 T cell receptor beta chains listed next were all sequenced from one sample in a study of blood T cells in healthy people across ages. Combining a sample-barcoded 5' primer with a J-beta primer mix, a second PCR ran for roughly 6 to 12 cycles. TCRdb used MiXCR to reprocess the 5' RACE reads, holding one entry per CDR3 protein. The table lists some 370,000 distinct CDR3 sequences, about 55% of them singletons. The specimen sequenced was blood. These receptors all stem from a man aged 60 to 69 in good health.

In regard to this clonotype: This may be a read error: a much more frequent sequence differs by one nucleotide. CDR3 in DNA: TGCAGTGCTACCATTCTTACGAGCTCCTACGAGCAGTACTTC. Translation gives CSATILTSSYEQYF. The chain carries TRBV20-1 and TRBJ2-7; D gene ambiguous. The V gene lost 4 bases and the J gene lost 0 bases, with 13 bases spanning the gap. Per germline, CDR1 DFQATT and CDR2 SNEGSKA (reference sequence). This CDR3 comprises 14 residues.

About this clonotype: A read error is possible here, since a much larger clone lies one base away. The genes are TRBV6-1 and TRBJ2-3; D is undetermined. CDR3 length: 15 amino acids. From germline, CDR1 is MNHNS and CDR2 SASEGT. The CDR3 nucleotides are TGTGCCTGCAGTGAAGCCCACACTAGCACAGATACGCAGTATTTT. This sequence encodes CACSEAHTSTDTQYF.

V is TRBV5-1 and J is TRBJ2-3; 16 bases are shared with TRBD2. The CDR3 has 18 amino acids. The trim removed 0 bases at V and 4 bases at J, leaving 5 bases unmatched. CDR1 SGHRS and CDR2 YFSETQ come from the germline V gene. CDR3 DNA: TGCGCCAGCAGCTTGGCGGGACTAGCGGGGGGGCTCCCAGATACGCAGTATTTT. Protein: CASSLAGLAGGLPDTQYF. The whole variable domain, remainder taken from reference TRBV5-1 and TRBJ2-3, is KAGVTQTPRYLIKTRGQQVTLSCSPISGHRSVSWYQQTPGQGLQFLFEYFSETQRNKGNFPGRFSGRQFSNSRSEMNVSTLELGDSALYLCASSLAGLAGGLPDTQYFGPGTRLTVL.

The table lists this clonotype with a few counts. V usage is TRBV9 and J usage is TRBJ2-7; D might be TRBD1 (5 bases). Trimming stripped 3 bases from V and 2 bases from J, with 12 bases between. Germline assignment: CDR1 SGDLS and CDR2 YYNGEE. CDR3 length: 14 residues. The CDR3 DNA is TGTGCCAGCAGCGAGGGGTACCCTCCCTACGAGCAGTACTTC. Translating it yields CASSEGYPPYEQYF.

J is TRBJ1-1 and V is TRBV6-6, with 8 bases matching TRBD1. Germline CDR1 reads MNHNY; CDR2 reads SVGAGI (reference sequence). With V trimmed by 6 bases and J by 1 base, 7 bases remained unmatched. The CDR3 loop spans 15 amino acids. The CDR3 DNA reads TGTGCCAGCAGCCCCCGGACAGGGTCGAACACTGAAGCTTTCTTT. Residues: CASSPRTGSNTEAFF.

The rearrangement uses TRBV11-2 and TRBJ1-2, with TRBD1 matching 7 bases. The V and J ends lost 5 bases and 7 bases, in that order; junction bases with no gene match: 13. Germline lookup yields CDR1 SGHAT and CDR2 FQNNGV. This CDR3 spans 15 amino acids. The CDR3 sequence: CASSPGPGRGVGYTF. The CDR3 DNA follows: TGTGCCAGCAGCCCAGGTCCAGGCAGGGGGGTTGGCTACACCTTC.

CDR3 nucleotide sequence: TGTGCCACCCACGCGACCCGGCCCTATTCCTACAATGAGCAGTTCTTC. It encodes CATHATRPYSYNEQFF. The rearrangement joins TRBV24-1 to TRBJ2-1; D call uncertain. Trimming stripped 9 bases from V and 1 base from J, with 18 bases between. Germline-derived CDR1 and CDR2 are KGHDR and SFDVKD. The length of the CDR3 is 16 residues.

The chain has TRBV28 and TRBJ2-7; D might be TRBD1 (6 bases). The ends were cut back, 5 bases at V and 0 bases at J, with 14 bases in the middle. Germline CDR1 MDHEN, CDR2 SYDVKM. The CDR3 has 15 residues. This CDR3 reads CASSEGQLSSYEQYF. The DNA of the CDR3 is TGTGCCAGCAGTGAAGGACAGTTAAGCTCCTACGAGCAGTACTTC.

This clonotype turned up a few times. The chain employs TRBV20-1 and TRBJ2-3; 9 bases align to TRBD2. V was clipped by 5 bases and J by 7 bases; unmatched bases: 7. Looked up from germline, CDR1 is DFQATT and CDR2 is SNEGSKA (reference sequence). This CDR3 has 13 amino acids. CDR3: CSAGTSTDHTQYF. CDR3 nucleotides: TGCAGTGCTGGGACTAGCACCGATCATACGCAGTATTTT.